This T cell receptor (beta chain) was obtained from a study of T cell clones after liver transplantation. Study as a whole: Pre-transplant mixed lymphocyte reactions yielded third-party-reactive TCRbeta sequences as comparators for graft-donor-reactive sequences. Study-wide results and limits: Graft donor-reactive T cells possibly entered the graft instead of undergoing deletion.

Points on this clone: Its antigen is still unknown.

Germline V gene lookup returns CDR1 KGHSH and CDR2 LQKENI. Trimming took 4 bases from V and 4 from J, leaving 13 bases between them. This CDR3 region has 15 residues. The repertoire was sequenced with immunoSEQ multiplex PCR; TCRdb's copy has only in-frame clones and lacks some. The sample shows 35,000 to 45,000 clones, about 86% of them seen only once. V is TRBV18 and J is TRBJ1-4, with D hard to call. The clonotype comes from a human patient who received a liver transplant. Among the T cells, some may be from the graft donor. Sequenced material: CD4+ T cells from blood, taken 24 months after liver transplant. The CDR3 loop reads CASSQNKGINEKLFF. The CDR3 DNA reads TGTGCCAGCTCACAGAATAAGGGAATTAATGAAAAACTGTTTTTT.